The 26 T cell receptor beta chains below all came from one sample that was sequenced in a study of cytomegalovirus exposure and HLA in healthy donors. Researchers ran the PCR with 60 Vbeta and 13 Jbeta primers. Clones were read by immunoSEQ multiplex PCR, and TCRdb kept only the in-frame ones, dropping some. The sample lists about 100,000 clones; approximately 71% were seen once. The sample was PBMCs. These receptors were taken from a woman aged 18-35 years in good health and CMV-seropositive.

This clone has a handful of counts. The chain links TRBV5-4 to TRBJ2-7; no definite D call. CDR3 length: 14 residues. Germline lookup yields CDR1 SGHNT and CDR2 YYREEE (reference sequence). Between the trimmed V and J ends, which lost 3 bases and 2 bases, there was a span of 12 bases. CDR3 nucleotide sequence: TGTGCCAGCAGCTATGGGCCTCTCGCCTACGAGCAGTACTTC. Protein sequence: CASSYGPLAYEQYF. Using reference TRBV5-4 and TRBJ2-7 for the parts outside the CDR3, the full variable domain is ETGVTQSPTHLIKTRGQQVTLRCSSQSGHNTVSWYQQALGQGPQFIFQYYREEENGRGNFPPRFSGLQFPNYSSELNVNALELDDSALYLCASSYGPLAYEQYFGPGTRLTVT.

The CDR3 bases are TGTGCCAGCAGTTTATCGGGCGGGGAGATAAACGAGCAGTACTTC. Its protein product is CASSLSGGEINEQYF. V usage is TRBV27 and J usage is TRBJ2-7, with a weak D call TRBD2 (6 bases). The CDR3 is 15 amino acids. Germline CDR1 is MNHEY and CDR2 is SMNVEV (reference sequence). The ends were cut back, 0 bases at V and 5 bases at J, with 14 bases in the middle.

The V gene is TRBV5-5, the J gene TRBJ2-7; 9 bases agree with TRBD2. In germline, CDR1 is SGHKS, CDR2 YYEKEE (reference sequence). Trimming at V came to 8 bases and at J to 5 bases, leaving 11 bases not matched to a gene. The CDR3 length is 14 residues. The CDR3 loop is CASTVAGGPHEQYF. CDR3 nucleotides: TGTGCCAGTACCGTGGCGGGAGGGCCCCACGAGCAGTACTTC.

This clone has a handful of counts. The rearrangement uses TRBV7-8 and TRBJ1-2, with TRBD1 matching over 11 bases. V gave up 5 bases and J gave up 8 bases; unmatched junction bases: 13. Germline V gene sequence: CDR1 SGHVS, CDR2 FQNEAQ. This CDR3 has 16 residues. The CDR3: CASSHPTGTGGVGYTF. CDR3 DNA: TGTGCCAGCAGCCATCCTACCGGGACAGGGGGAGTAGGCTACACCTTC.

The chain has TRBV6-5 and TRBJ1-1, with 9 bases matching TRBD1. From germline, CDR1 is MNHEY and CDR2 SVGAGI. The CDR3 is 14 residues long. V shed 6 bases, J shed 4 bases, and the junction held 6 bases outside the gene matches. CDR3 sequence reads: CASRETGGPTEAFF. As DNA, the CDR3 is TGTGCCAGCAGAGAGACAGGGGGTCCCACTGAAGCTTTCTTT.

A remark on this clone: Relative to the germline gene, one junction end is altered; a read error may explain this. The rearrangement joins TRBV7-7 to TRBJ2-1; 8 nucleotides line up with TRBD1. Germline values: CDR1 SSHAT, CDR2 FNYEAQ (reference sequence). CDR3 size: 16 residues. The CDR3 DNA follows: TGTGCTAGCAGCTTATTGACAGGGGCGGGCTACGGTGAGCAGTTCTTC. Protein: CASSLLTGAGYGEQFF. Supplemented by reference TRBV7-7 and TRBJ2-1, the full variable domain reads GAGVSQSPRYKVTKRGQDVTLRCDPISSHATLYWYQQALGQGPEFLTYFNYEAQPDKSGLPSDRFSAERPEGSISTLTIQRTEQRDSAMYRCASSLLTGAGYGEQFFGPGTRLTVL.

The CDR3 protein is CASSLHGGQTAMGTEAFF. As DNA, the CDR3 is TGCGCCAGCAGCCTCCATGGGGGACAGACTGCAATGGGCACTGAAGCTTTCTTT. The gene calls are TRBV4-1 and TRBJ1-1; 7 nucleotides align to TRBD1. From germline, CDR1 is MGHRA and CDR2 YSYEKL. The CDR3 runs 18 residues. With 4 bases clipped from V and 4 bases from J, the junction kept 18 bases outside the gene matches.

The rearrangement uses TRBV28 and TRBJ2-7, with a tentative D call TRBD1 (5 bases). This CDR3 has 12 amino acids. The ends were cut back, 10 bases at V and 2 bases at J, with 12 bases in the middle. CDR1 and CDR2 from the germline V gene are MDHEN and SYDVKM. This chain's CDR3 is CATDSSTYEQYF. In DNA, the CDR3 is TGTGCCACAGACAGTTCAACCTACGAGCAGTACTTC.

The CDR3 DNA follows: TGTGCCAGTAGCCTAATAGGGACAGGGGGCCGGGAGACCCAGTACTTC. Amino acid sequence: CASSLIGTGGRETQYF. The rearrangement joins TRBV19 to TRBJ2-5; TRBD1 matches 12 bases. Germline CDR1 LNHDA, CDR2 SQIVND (reference sequence). The CDR3 has 16 amino acids. The V segment lost 6 bases and the J segment 5 bases; nucleotides outside the gene matches: 10.

This chain connects TRBV28 to TRBJ1-3; unclear D gene. The CDR3 covers 12 residues. Between the trimmed V and J ends, which lost 4 bases and 7 bases, there was a span of 8 bases. In germline, CDR1 is MDHEN, CDR2 SYDVKM. CDR3 DNA: TGTGCCAGCAGTTCGGGGAGTAACACCATATATTTT. Amino acids: CASSSGSNTIYF.

In this sample, this clone turned up a few times. V and J are TRBV5-1 and TRBJ1-1; no reliable D call. The CDR3 consists of 13 residues. Trimming removed 2 bases at V and 1 base at J, with 6 bases between. From germline, CDR1 is SGHRS and CDR2 YFSETQ. The CDR3 loop reads CASSFSGNTEAFF. CDR3 nucleotide sequence: TGCGCCAGCAGCTTTTCAGGGAACACTGAAGCTTTCTTT.

This clone was counted only a few times. The DNA of the CDR3 is TGCAGCGTCCAAACTAGAGTTCGTTACGAGCAGTACTTC. Protein product: CSVQTRVRYEQYF. V is TRBV29-1 and J is TRBJ2-7; a possible D gene is TRBD2 (5 bases). V gave up 6 bases and J gave up 4 bases, with 16 bases separating them. This CDR3 has 13 amino acids. CDR1 is SQVTM and CDR2 is ANQGSEA in the germline V gene.

This clone showed up just a few times. This rearrangement joins TRBV9 to TRBJ1-1; the match to TRBD1 covers 7 bases. CDR1 and CDR2 from the germline V gene are SGDLS and YYNGEE. Trimming at V came to 4 bases and at J to 1 base, leaving 10 bases not matched to a gene. The CDR3 length is 16 residues. The CDR3 loop reads CASSPHPGTANTEAFF. The DNA of the CDR3 is TGTGCCAGCAGCCCCCACCCCGGGACAGCGAACACTGAAGCTTTCTTT.

This clone showed up just once. The chain links TRBV7-2 to TRBJ2-7; 7 bases agree with TRBD2. The trim removed 4 bases at V and 3 bases at J, leaving 9 bases unmatched. The germline V gene has CDR1 SGHTA and CDR2 FQGNSA. The CDR3 totals 15 residues. This CDR3 is CASSSPRRGNYEQYF. CDR3 DNA sequence: TGTGCCAGCAGCTCGCCCAGGCGGGGGAACTACGAGCAGTACTTC.

V and J are TRBV13 and TRBJ2-3; D gene uncertain. Germline V gene sequence: CDR1 PRHDT, CDR2 FYEKMQ (reference sequence). V dropped 1 base and J dropped 2 bases, with 7 bases sitting between them. The CDR3 covers 14 residues. The CDR3 bases are TGTGCCAGCAGCTTAGATGGCCTCACAGATACGCAGTATTTT. This sequence encodes CASSLDGLTDTQYF.

The chain employs TRBV27 and TRBJ2-2; D is perhaps TRBD2 (6 bases). V lost 3 bases and J lost 5, with 13 bases in between. This CDR3 spans 15 amino acids. The germline gives CDR1 MNHEY, CDR2 SMNVEV (reference sequence). The CDR3 here is CASSLVTSGTGELFF. The CDR3 coding sequence is TGTGCCAGCAGTTTGGTTACCAGCGGGACCGGGGAGCTGTTTTTT.

The chain has TRBV15 and TRBJ2-2; 8 nucleotides line up with TRBD2. Germline V CDR1 and CDR2: LNHNV, YYDKDF (reference sequence). The CDR3 totals 16 residues. V lost 3 bases, J lost 4 bases, and 7 bases stayed unmatched. CDR3 coding DNA: TGTGCCACCAGCAGCCCGGGACTAGTACTCACCGGGGAGCTGTTTTTT. This sequence encodes CATSSPGLVLTGELFF.

The chain combines TRBV21-1 with TRBJ2-1; the DNA was not compared with TRBD2, the D call given in the table. TRBV21-1 is termed a pseudogene. This CDR3 region has 16 residues. Written as DNA, the CDR3 is TGTGCCAGCAGCAAGTCCGCGGGCTCTTCCTACAATGAGCAGTTCTTC. This sequence encodes CASSKSAGSSYNEQFF.

In its sample, this clone was seen a few times. The rearrangement links TRBV6-5 to TRBJ2-3, with no clear D. CDR1 and CDR2 (germline): MNHEY, SVGAGI. The CDR3 contains 14 residues. V shed 2 bases and J shed 2 bases, with 8 bases lying between them. The CDR3: CASSYTPYTDTQYF. The CDR3 nucleotides are TGTGCCAGCAGTTACACTCCCTACACAGATACGCAGTATTTT.

This chain joins TRBV11-2 and TRBJ1-2; D is ambiguous. The CDR3 sequence is 14 residues long. Germline-derived CDR1 and CDR2 are SGHAT and FQNNGV. V lost 7 bases to trimming and J lost 4 bases, with 16 bases between them. This CDR3 reads CASTLGYGGYGYTF. The DNA for the CDR3 is TGTGCCAGCACCCTTGGGTACGGAGGCTATGGCTACACCTTC.

In DNA, the CDR3 is TGTGCCGGGGGACTAGCGGGACAGGAGCAGTACTTC. This gives the protein CAGGLAGQEQYF. The rearrangement uses TRBV2 and TRBJ2-7; the match to TRBD2 covers 13 bases. This CDR3 contains 12 residues. The germline CDR1 and CDR2 sequences are SNHLY and FYNNEI. Trimming took 11 bases from V and 7 from J; bases not matched to a gene: 5.

The V gene is TRBV7-9, the J gene TRBJ2-2, with a weak D call TRBD2 (5 bases). Trimming took 3 bases from V and 1 from J, leaving 9 bases between them. Germline lookup yields CDR1 SEHNR and CDR2 FQNEAQ (reference sequence). The CDR3 has 15 amino acids. The CDR3 DNA reads TGTGCCAGCAGCTTTATTGCGGGGAACACCGGGGAGCTGTTTTTT. Its translation: CASSFIAGNTGELFF. Complete variable domain (other parts from reference TRBV7-9 and TRBJ2-2): DTGVSQNPRHKITKRGQNVTFRCDPISEHNRLYWYRQTLGQGPEFLTYFQNEAQLEKSRLLSDRFSAERPKGSFSTLEIQRTEQGDSAMYLCASSFIAGNTGELFFGEGSRLTVL.

The chain uses TRBV27 and TRBJ2-7; 9 nucleotides match TRBD1. V shed 2 bases, J shed 6 bases, and the junction held 5 bases outside the gene matches. CDR1 is MNHEY, CDR2 SMNVEV, per germline (reference sequence). There are 14 residues in the CDR3. DNA for the CDR3: TGTGCCAGCAGTTTAGGGACAGGGCGGGTCGAGCAGTACTTC. It codes for CASSLGTGRVEQYF.

A word on this clone: Its ends do not fully match the called genes, so a read error is possible. The J gene is TRBJ2-1, the V gene TRBV5-1, with 9 nucleotides matching TRBD2. The CDR3 has 15 residues. Germline CDR1 SGHRS, CDR2 YFSETQ. The CDR3 loop reads CASSLDGTSHNGQFF. Written as DNA, the CDR3 is TGCGCCAGCAGCTTGGATGGGACTAGCCACAATGGGCAGTTCTTC.

This rearrangement joins TRBV4-1 to TRBJ1-3; 7 bases agree with TRBD1. The CDR3 is 16 residues long. V shed 0 bases, J shed 4 bases, and the junction held 6 bases outside the gene matches. CDR1 and CDR2 from the germline V gene are MGHRA and YSYEKL. This chain's CDR3 is CASSQDGQARGNTIYF. The CDR3 nucleotides are TGCGCCAGCAGCCAAGACGGACAGGCTAGAGGAAACACCATATATTTT.

This clone was seen a single time. The chain employs TRBV7-9 and TRBJ1-1; a possible D gene is TRBD1 (6 bases). The CDR3 runs 16 residues. The germline CDR1 and CDR2 sequences are SEHNR and FQNEAQ (reference sequence). V lost 3 bases and J 4 bases, leaving 18 bases between the germline ends. The CDR3 here is CASSLGQGLAGTEAFF. In DNA form, the CDR3 reads TGTGCCAGCAGCTTGGGGCAGGGGCTAGCGGGCACTGAAGCTTTCTTT.